Listed here are 20 T cell receptor beta chains from one sample, sequenced in a study of blood T cells in healthy people across ages (dated by TCRdb to about 2015). The library relied on 5' RACE. Sequenced using an Illumina HiSeq 2500. A second PCR of about 6 to 11 cycles was performed with a sample-barcoded 5' primer and a J-beta primer mix. TCRdb reran the public reads through fastp at Q25 and MiXCR, keeping productive beta chains. Each CDR3 protein gets just one entry, which takes the most common genes and DNA from the rows behind it. Within this sample are some 1,500,000 distinct CDR3 sequences, with less than 45% of them counted one time only. The top ten hold about 4% of the sample. Sequenced material: blood. The receptors derive from a woman aged 18-29 years in good health.

As concerns this clonotype: At one end the junction does not follow the germline gene, possibly because of a read error. This chain uses TRBV7-9 with TRBJ2-4; TRBD1 matches 7 bases. Germline V gene lookup returns CDR1 SEHNR and CDR2 FQNEAQ (reference sequence). The CDR3 loop spans 16 amino acids. The CDR3 sequence: CASSHRDSLAKNSQYF. CDR3 nucleotides: TGTGCCAGCAGCCACCGGGACAGTCTAGCCAAAAACAGTCAGTACTTC.

This clonotype was seen a few times. The rearrangement links TRBV12-3 or TRBV12-4 to TRBJ1-5; D is perhaps TRBD1 (6 bases). V dropped 2 bases and J dropped 4 bases, with 12 bases sitting between them. CDR3 length: 15 residues. The CDR3 coding sequence is TGTGCCAGCAGTTTAAGGGGGAGAAGTAATCAGCCCCAGCATTTT. The encoded protein is CASSLRGRSNQPQHF.

The CDR3 spells CASRTELNQPQHF. The CDR3 DNA is TGTGCCAGCAGGACAGAGTTGAATCAGCCCCAGCATTTT. This chain joins TRBV2 and TRBJ1-5; D might be TRBD1 (5 bases). The ends were cut back, 6 bases at V and 4 bases at J, with 10 bases in the middle. The V gene's germline CDR1 is SNHLY and CDR2 FYNNEI. The CDR3 runs 13 residues.

The chain carries TRBV9 and TRBJ1-5; D perhaps matches TRBD1 (6 bases). V lost 3 bases and J 1 base, leaving 11 bases between the germline ends. Germline-derived CDR1 and CDR2 are SGDLS and YYNGEE. The CDR3 is 15 residues long. The DNA of the CDR3 is TGTGCCAGCAGCGAGGGACACAACAGCAATCAGCCCCAGCATTTT. Its protein is CASSEGHNSNQPQHF.

J is TRBJ1-2 and V is TRBV7-2; TRBD1 agrees at 9 bases. Trimming at V came to 5 bases and at J to 7 bases, leaving 11 bases not matched to a gene. The CDR3 is made up of 15 amino acids. CDR1 and CDR2 from the germline V gene are SGHTA and FQGNSA. The CDR3 DNA reads TGTGCCAGCAGCCCCCGGGACAGGGATGATTTTGGCTACACCTTC. Its protein product is CASSPRDRDDFGYTF.

This clonotype appeared a single time. The rearrangement joins TRBV18 to TRBJ1-1; D not certain. Per the germline V gene, CDR1 is KGHSH and CDR2 is LQKENI. There are 12 residues in the CDR3. The V and J ends lost 5 bases and 8 bases respectively, with 12 bases between them. The CDR3 loop reads CASSVRAGEAFF. As DNA, the CDR3 is TGTGCCAGCTCAGTTAGAGCAGGCGAAGCTTTCTTT.

The V call is TRBV5-1, the J call TRBJ2-6, with D hard to call. The germline V gene encodes CDR1 SGHRS and CDR2 YFSETQ. The CDR3 totals 16 residues. V was clipped by 0 bases and J by 0 bases, with 7 bases between them. In DNA form, the CDR3 reads TGCGCCAGCAGCTTGGAAGGGTACTCTGGGGCCAACGTCCTGACTTTC. This gives the protein CASSLEGYSGANVLTF.

V gene TRBV29-1 combines with J gene TRBJ2-5; no clear D gene. CDR1 SQVTM and CDR2 ANQGSEA come from the germline V gene. The CDR3 sequence is 13 residues long. The germline V and J ends were trimmed by 6 bases and 2 bases, with 13 bases remaining between them. CDR3 region: CSVDEWVQETQYF. The CDR3 nucleotides read TGCAGCGTCGATGAGTGGGTACAAGAGACCCAGTACTTC.

A few counts support this clonotype. The chain has TRBV20-1 and TRBJ2-7; perhaps TRBD1 as D (5 bases). V was clipped by 6 bases and J by 6 bases, with 30 bases between them. This CDR3 has 17 residues. CDR1 is DFQATT and CDR2 is SNEGSKA in the germline V gene (reference sequence). Written as DNA, the CDR3 is TGCAGTGCAAGTAGTGCCGCGTTGCAGGGTCCATCTAGCGAGCAGTACTTC. This gives the protein CSASSAALQGPSSEQYF.

The rearrangement joins TRBV4-1 to TRBJ2-5, with 9 bases that match TRBD2. V shed 1 base, J shed 2 bases, and the junction held 2 bases outside the gene matches. The CDR3 loop spans 15 amino acids. Germline-derived CDR1 and CDR2 are MGHRA and YSYEKL. In DNA, the CDR3 is TGCGCCAGCAGCCAAGCTAGCGGGACGCAAGAGACCCAGTACTTC. Encoded protein: CASSQASGTQETQYF.

This clonotype was seen many times. V is TRBV4-3 and J is TRBJ1-2; no clear D. Trimming left V 1 base short and J 5 bases short, with 17 bases between. The length of the CDR3 is 16 residues. Germline V gene data show CDR1 as LGHNA and CDR2 as YSLEER. The CDR3 protein is CASSQGYPVIRYGYTF. The CDR3 DNA follows: TGCGCCAGCAGCCAAGGATACCCTGTGATACGGTATGGCTACACCTTC.

V usage is TRBV11-2 and J usage is TRBJ2-6, with a weak D call TRBD1 (5 bases). CDR1 and CDR2 from the germline V gene are SGHAT and FQNNGV. The length of the CDR3 is 16 residues. Trimming cost V 4 bases and J 0 bases, with 10 bases left between them. The DNA of the CDR3 is TGTGCCAGCAGCTCGAACAGGTTCTCTGGGGCCAACGTCCTGACTTTC. Protein sequence: CASSSNRFSGANVLTF.

This clonotype was recorded a few times. The chain employs TRBV7-2 and TRBJ2-1; D gene unclear. The CDR3 is made up of 13 amino acids. Looked up from germline, CDR1 is SGHTA and CDR2 is FQGNSA. The V end lost 5 bases, the J end lost 7 bases, and 12 bases lay between the germline ends. The CDR3 protein is CASSLLTINEQFF. CDR3 coding DNA: TGTGCCAGCAGCCTTCTTACGATTAATGAGCAGTTCTTC. Complete variable domain (other parts from reference TRBV7-2 and TRBJ2-1): GAGVSQSPSNKVTEKGKDVELRCDPISGHTALYWYRQSLGQGLEFLIYFQGNSAPDKSGLPSDRFSAERTGGSVSTLTIQRTQQEDSAVYLCASSLLTINEQFFGPGTRLTVL.

This clonotype was seen a single time. The chain uses TRBV9 and TRBJ2-1; 10 bases map to TRBD2. This CDR3 contains 19 residues. V dropped 0 bases and J dropped 9; count of bases not matched to a gene: 18. The germline CDR1 and CDR2 sequences are SGDLS and YYNGEE. CDR3 sequence (DNA): TGTGCCAGCAGCGTAGACCAAGCGGGAGGGCCAAAAGGTCCTTTTGAGCAGTTCTTC. Encoded protein: CASSVDQAGGPKGPFEQFF.

This clonotype was seen just once. The J gene is TRBJ1-1, the V gene TRBV9; a possible D gene is TRBD1 (6 bases). This CDR3 region has 14 residues. Germline loops: CDR1 SGDLS, CDR2 YYNGEE. The V gene lost 4 bases and the J gene lost 2 bases, with 12 bases spanning the gap. The CDR3 nucleotides read TGTGCCAGCAGCCGGTTCGGGGGCAACACTGAAGCTTTCTTT. This gives the protein CASSRFGGNTEAFF. Using reference TRBV9 and TRBJ1-1 for the parts outside the CDR3, the full variable domain is DSGVTQTPKHLITATGQRVTLRCSPRSGDLSVYWYQQSLDQGLQFLIQYYNGEERAKGNILERFSAQQFPDLHSELNLSSLELGDSALYFCASSRFGGNTEAFFGQGTRLTVV.

J is TRBJ2-1 and V is TRBV2; D is unresolved. TRBJ2-7 matches the DNA end more closely, so the J call is doubtful. Looked up from germline, CDR1 is SNHLY and CDR2 is FYNNEI. The CDR3 has 14 residues. CDR3 sequence reads: CASNSRSSYNEQYF. Written as DNA, the CDR3 is TGTGCCAGCAACTCGCGATCTTCCTACAATGAGCAGTACTTC.

The chain is built from TRBV20-1 and TRBJ2-1, with 10 positions matching TRBD2. The ends lost 3 bases at V and 5 bases at J; junction bases unmatched: 7. From germline, CDR1 is DFQATT and CDR2 SNEGSKA (reference sequence). This CDR3 is built from 15 residues. CDR3 residues: CSASPTSGVNNEQFF. For the CDR3, the DNA is TGCAGTGCTAGCCCCACTAGCGGGGTCAACAATGAGCAGTTCTTC.

V gene TRBV7-2 combines with J gene TRBJ1-1, with a weak D call TRBD1 (5 bases). Trimming stripped 7 bases from V and 6 bases from J, with 18 bases between. The CDR3 extends over 14 amino acids. The V gene's germline CDR1 is SGHTA and CDR2 FQGNSA. This chain's CDR3 is CASMPQVGVPEAFF. The CDR3 region has the DNA TGTGCCAGCATGCCTCAAGTAGGGGTCCCTGAAGCTTTCTTT.

This clonotype was recorded a few times. The V and J genes are TRBV10-3 and TRBJ2-1; 9 positions match TRBD1. CDR1 and CDR2 from the germline V gene are ENHRY and SYGVKD. With V trimmed by 7 bases and J by 7 bases, 8 bases remained unmatched. This CDR3 has 14 residues. The CDR3 is CAIKDRGGTNEQFF. The CDR3 bases are TGTGCCATCAAGGACAGGGGAGGGACTAATGAGCAGTTCTTC.

The rearrangement uses TRBV12-3 or TRBV12-4 and TRBJ2-1, with 12 bases matching TRBD2. The J segment lost 7 bases and the V segment lost 7 bases, leaving 5 bases of the junction unmatched. This CDR3 contains 14 residues. CDR3 sequence: CASNPSGGANEQFF. The CDR3 DNA is TGTGCCAGCAACCCTAGCGGGGGGGCGAATGAGCAGTTCTTC.